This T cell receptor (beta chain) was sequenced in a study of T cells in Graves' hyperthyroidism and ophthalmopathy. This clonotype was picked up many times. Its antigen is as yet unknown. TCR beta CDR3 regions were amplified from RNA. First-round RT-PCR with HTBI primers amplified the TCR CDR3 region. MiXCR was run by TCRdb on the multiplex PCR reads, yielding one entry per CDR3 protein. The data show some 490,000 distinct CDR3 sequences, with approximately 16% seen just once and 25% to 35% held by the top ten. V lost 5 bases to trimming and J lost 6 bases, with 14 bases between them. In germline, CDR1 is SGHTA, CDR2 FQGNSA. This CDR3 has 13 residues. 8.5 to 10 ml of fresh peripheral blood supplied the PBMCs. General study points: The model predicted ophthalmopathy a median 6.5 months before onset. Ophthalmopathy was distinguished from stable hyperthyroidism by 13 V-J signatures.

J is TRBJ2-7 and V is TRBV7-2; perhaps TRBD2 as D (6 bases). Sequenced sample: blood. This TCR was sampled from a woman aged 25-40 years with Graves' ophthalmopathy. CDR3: CASSPSPGGEQYF. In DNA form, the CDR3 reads TGTGCCAGCAGCCCTTCACCCGGGGGCGAGCAGTACTTC. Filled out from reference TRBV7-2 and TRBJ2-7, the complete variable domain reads GAGVSQSPSNKVTEKGKDVELRCDPISGHTALYWYRQSLGQGLEFLIYFQGNSAPDKSGLPSDRFSAERTGGSVSTLTIQRTQQEDSAVYLCASSPSPGGEQYFGPGTRLTVT.